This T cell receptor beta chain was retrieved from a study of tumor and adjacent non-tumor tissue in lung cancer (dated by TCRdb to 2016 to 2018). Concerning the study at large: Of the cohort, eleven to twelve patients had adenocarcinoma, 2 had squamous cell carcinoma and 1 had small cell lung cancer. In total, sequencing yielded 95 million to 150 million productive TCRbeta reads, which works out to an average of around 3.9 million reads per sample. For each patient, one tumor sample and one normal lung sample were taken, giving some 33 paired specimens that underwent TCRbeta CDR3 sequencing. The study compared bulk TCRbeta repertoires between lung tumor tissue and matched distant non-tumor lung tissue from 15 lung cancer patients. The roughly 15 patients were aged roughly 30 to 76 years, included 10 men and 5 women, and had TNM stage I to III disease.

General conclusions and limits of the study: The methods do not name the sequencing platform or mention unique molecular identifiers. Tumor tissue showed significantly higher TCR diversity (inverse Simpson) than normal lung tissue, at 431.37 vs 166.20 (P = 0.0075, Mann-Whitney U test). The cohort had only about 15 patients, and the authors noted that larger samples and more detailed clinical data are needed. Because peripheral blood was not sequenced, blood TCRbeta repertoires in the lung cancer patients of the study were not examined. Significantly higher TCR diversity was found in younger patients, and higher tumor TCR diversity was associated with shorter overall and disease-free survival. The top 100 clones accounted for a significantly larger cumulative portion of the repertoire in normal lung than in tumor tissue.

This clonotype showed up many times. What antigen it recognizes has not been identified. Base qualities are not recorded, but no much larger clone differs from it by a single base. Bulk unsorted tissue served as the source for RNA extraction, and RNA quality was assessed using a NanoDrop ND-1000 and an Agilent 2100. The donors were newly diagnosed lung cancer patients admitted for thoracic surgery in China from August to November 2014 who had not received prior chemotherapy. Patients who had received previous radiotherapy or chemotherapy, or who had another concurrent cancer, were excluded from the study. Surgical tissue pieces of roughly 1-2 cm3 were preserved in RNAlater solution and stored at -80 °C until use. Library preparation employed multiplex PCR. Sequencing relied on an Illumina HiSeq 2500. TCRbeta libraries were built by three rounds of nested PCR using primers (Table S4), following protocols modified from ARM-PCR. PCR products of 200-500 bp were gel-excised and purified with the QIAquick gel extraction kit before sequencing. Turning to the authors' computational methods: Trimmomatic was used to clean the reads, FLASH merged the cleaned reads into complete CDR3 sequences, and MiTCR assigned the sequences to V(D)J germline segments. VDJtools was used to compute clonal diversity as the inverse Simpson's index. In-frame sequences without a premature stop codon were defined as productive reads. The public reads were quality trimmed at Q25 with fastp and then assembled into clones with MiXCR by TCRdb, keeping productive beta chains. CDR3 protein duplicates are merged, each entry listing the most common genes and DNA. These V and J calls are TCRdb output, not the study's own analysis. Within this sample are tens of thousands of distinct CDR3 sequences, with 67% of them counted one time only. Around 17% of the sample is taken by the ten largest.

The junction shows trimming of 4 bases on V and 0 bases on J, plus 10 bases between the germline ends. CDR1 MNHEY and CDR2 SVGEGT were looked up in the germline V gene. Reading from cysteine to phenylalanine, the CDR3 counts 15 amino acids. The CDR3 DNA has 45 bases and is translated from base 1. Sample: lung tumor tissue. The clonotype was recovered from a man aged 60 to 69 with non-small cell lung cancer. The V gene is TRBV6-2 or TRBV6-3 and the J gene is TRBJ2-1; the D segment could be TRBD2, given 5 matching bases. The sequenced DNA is TGTGCCAGCAGTTTCAGAGGGAACTCCTACAATGAGCAGTTCTTC. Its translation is CASSFRGNSYNEQFF.